This T cell receptor (beta chain) was obtained from a study of blood T cell repertoires in COVID-19 (dated by TCRdb to about 2020). For the wider study: The collaborator samples originated in the United States, Italy and Spain and spanned the acute and convalescent phases of COVID-19. The material from the prospective study consisted of cDNA or gDNA derived from T cells, B-cell-depleted T cells, or PBMCs. Deeply sampled blood TCRbeta repertoires from subjects exposed to, actively infected with, or recovered from COVID-19 were included in the dataset. The repertoires were made available in a free public database intended to serve as a resource for research on the immune response to SARS-CoV-2. The samples were drawn from two sources: the first 160 participants of the ongoing ImmuneRACE study, and fewer than 1,500 subjects contributed by 6 global collaborators. Sample metadata almost always included a de-identified subject ID, COVID-19 status, age in years and sex. HLA class I and class II types, where available, came from metadata supplied by the sample provider rather than from assay-based typing.

TCRbeta CDR3 regions were amplified from genomic DNA by means of the immunoSEQ Assay, a bias-controlled multiplex PCR. On the study's bioinformatics: Within the assay, amplification of reference gene primers was used to estimate how many nucleated cells each sample contained. To quantify the absolute abundance of each unique TCRbeta CDR3 rearrangement, sequence reads were collapsed and filtered. For each sample, productive Simpson clonality was calculated as the square root of Simpson's diversity index over productive rearrangements. TCRdb retrieved this table from immuneACCESS and kept in-frame rearrangements only. Not all clones are present; in checked studies, unresolved V genes account for under half, and no reason is known for the remainder. Clonal size and the V and J genes are those of that table, whereas D and trimming came from the DNA. This sample comprises 110,000 to 150,000 clones, roughly 80% of them detected only once. The leading ten clones occupy over 8.5% of the sample.

Whole blood was collected in K2EDTA tubes by collaborating institutions according to the institutions' own protocols. Collaborator samples were shipped for TCRbeta analysis as frozen whole blood, isolated PBMCs, or DNA extracted from either sample type. CDR3 length: 13 amino acids, cysteine to phenylalanine. The read is trimmed to its CDR3 DNA, 39 bases read in frame from base 1. Deletion took 8 bases off V and 4 bases off J, with a span of 12 bases between the germline ends. CDR1 and CDR2 were assigned from the germline V gene as WSHSY and SAAADI. Results the study describes overall, beyond this receptor: Clinical and demographic metadata were provided uncurated, with the amount varying by source and participant.

Notes on this clone: What antigen it recognizes has not been identified. Per-base qualities were not stored, and no clone one base away is much larger.

The TCR was taken from a man in his fifties or sixties with active or convalescent COVID-19. The sequencing sample was made of peripheral blood. The rearrangement combines TRBV10-2 with TRBJ1-5; a weak D assignment points to TRBD1 (5 bases agree). The nucleotides are TGCGCCAGCGCAGGGCAGCTGAATCAGCCCCAGCATTTT. Translated, it gives CASAGQLNQPQHF.